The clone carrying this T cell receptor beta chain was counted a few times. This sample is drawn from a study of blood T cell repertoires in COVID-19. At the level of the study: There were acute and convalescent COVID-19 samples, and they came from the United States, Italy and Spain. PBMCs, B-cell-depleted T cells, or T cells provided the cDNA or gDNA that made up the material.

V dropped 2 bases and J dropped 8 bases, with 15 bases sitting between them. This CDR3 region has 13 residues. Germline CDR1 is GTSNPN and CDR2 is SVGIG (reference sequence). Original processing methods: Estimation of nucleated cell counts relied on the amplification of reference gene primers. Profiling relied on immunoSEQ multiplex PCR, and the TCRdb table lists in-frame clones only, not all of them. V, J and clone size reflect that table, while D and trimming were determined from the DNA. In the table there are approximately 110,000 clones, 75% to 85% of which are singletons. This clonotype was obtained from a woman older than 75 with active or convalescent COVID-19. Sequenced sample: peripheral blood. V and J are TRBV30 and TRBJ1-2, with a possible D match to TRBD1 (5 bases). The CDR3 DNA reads TGTGCCTGGAGTCCTCAGGGTATCGGGGGCTACACCTTC. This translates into CAWSPQGIGGYTF.